This T cell receptor (beta chain) was retrieved from a study of T cells in Graves' hyperthyroidism and ophthalmopathy. Notes on the study in general: Most thyroid clonotypes expanded above 0.001 appeared in blood too.

The sample holds a few counts of this clonotype. Its target is unknown. Amplification targeted TCR beta CDR3 regions from RNA transcripts. When the TCR CDR3 underwent first-round RT-PCR, the HTBI primer set was used. Using its own MiXCR run on the multiplex PCR reads, TCRdb lists one record per CDR3 protein. The table records hundreds of thousands of distinct CDR3 sequences, roughly 17% of them present only once. Germline CDR1 and CDR2: WSHSY and SAAADI. The CDR3 loop spans 15 amino acids. V shed 6 bases, J shed 7 bases, and the junction held 7 bases outside the gene matches. Investigators excluded patients with uncontrolled infection, other autoimmune disease, pregnancy or lactation. Orbital computed tomography and thyroid ultrasound, together with serum TRAb and thyroxine and clinical symptoms, were used for diagnoses.

The sequence derives from a young woman with Graves' ophthalmopathy. Sequencing was performed on blood. This sequence joins TRBV10-2 and TRBJ1-5; 12 bases match TRBD1. CDR3 DNA: TGCGCCAGCAGACAGGGACAGGGGGCCGGACAGCCCCAGCATTTT. It is translated as CASRQGQGAGQPQHF.